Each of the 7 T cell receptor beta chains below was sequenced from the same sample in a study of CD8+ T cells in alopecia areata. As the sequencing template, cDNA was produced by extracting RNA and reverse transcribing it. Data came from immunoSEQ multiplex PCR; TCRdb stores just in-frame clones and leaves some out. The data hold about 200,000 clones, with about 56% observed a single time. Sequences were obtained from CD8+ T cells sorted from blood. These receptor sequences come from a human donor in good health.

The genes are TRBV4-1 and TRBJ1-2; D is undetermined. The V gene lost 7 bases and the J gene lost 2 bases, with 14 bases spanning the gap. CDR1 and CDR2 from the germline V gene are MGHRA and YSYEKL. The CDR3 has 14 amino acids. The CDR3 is CASTHTKGNYGYTF. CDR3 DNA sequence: TGCGCCAGCACACATACAAAGGGAAACTATGGCTACACCTTC.

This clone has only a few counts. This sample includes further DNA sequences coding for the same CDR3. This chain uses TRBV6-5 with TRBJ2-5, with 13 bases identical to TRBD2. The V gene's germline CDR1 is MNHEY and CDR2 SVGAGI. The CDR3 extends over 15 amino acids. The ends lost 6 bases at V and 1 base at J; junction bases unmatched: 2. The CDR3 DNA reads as TGTGCCAGCAGCCGGACTAGCGGGGGCCAAGAGACCCAGTACTTC. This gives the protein CASSRTSGGQETQYF.

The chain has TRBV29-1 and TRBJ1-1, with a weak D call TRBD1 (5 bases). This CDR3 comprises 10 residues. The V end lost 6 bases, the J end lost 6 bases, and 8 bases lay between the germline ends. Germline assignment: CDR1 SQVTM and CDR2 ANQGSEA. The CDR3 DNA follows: TGCAGCGTGCGGGACTCTGAAGCTTTCTTT. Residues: CSVRDSEAFF.

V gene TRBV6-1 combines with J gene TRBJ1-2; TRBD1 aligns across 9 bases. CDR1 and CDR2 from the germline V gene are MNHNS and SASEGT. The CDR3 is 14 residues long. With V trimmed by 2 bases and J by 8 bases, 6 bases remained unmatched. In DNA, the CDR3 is TGTGCCAGCAGTGAAATTGGGACAGGGCAAGGCTACACCTTC. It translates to CASSEIGTGQGYTF.

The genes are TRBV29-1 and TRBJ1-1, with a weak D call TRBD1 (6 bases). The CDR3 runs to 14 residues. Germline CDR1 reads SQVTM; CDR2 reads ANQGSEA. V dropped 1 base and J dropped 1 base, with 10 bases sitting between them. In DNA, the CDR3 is TGCAGCGTTGAAGGCGGAGGGGGGAACACTGAAGCTTTCTTT. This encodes CSVEGGGGNTEAFF. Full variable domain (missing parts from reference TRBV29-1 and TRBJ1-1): SAVISQKPSRDICQRGTSLTIQCQVDSQVTMMFWYRQQPGQSLTLIATANQGSEATYESGFVIDKFPISRPNLTFSTLTVSNMSPEDSSIYLCSVEGGGGNTEAFFGQGTRLTVV.

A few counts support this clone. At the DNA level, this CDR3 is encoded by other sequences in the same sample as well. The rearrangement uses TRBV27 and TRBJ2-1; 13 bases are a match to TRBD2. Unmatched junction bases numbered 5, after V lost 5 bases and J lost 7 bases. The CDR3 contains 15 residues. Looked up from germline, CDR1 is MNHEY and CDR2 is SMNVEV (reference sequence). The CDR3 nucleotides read TGTGCCAGCAGTCCAACTAGCGGGGGGGCGAATGAGCAGTTCTTC. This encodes CASSPTSGGANEQFF.

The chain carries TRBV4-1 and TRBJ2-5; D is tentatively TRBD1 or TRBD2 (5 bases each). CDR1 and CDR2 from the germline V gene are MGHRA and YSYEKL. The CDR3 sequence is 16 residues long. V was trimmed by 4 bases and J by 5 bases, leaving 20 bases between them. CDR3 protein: CASSPGPQRGTETQYF. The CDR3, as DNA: TGCGCCAGCAGCCCGGGTCCCCAGCGAGGGACCGAGACCCAGTACTTC.